Following are 10 T cell receptor beta chains from one sample sequenced in a study of blood T cells in healthy people across ages. A sample-barcoded 5' primer and a J-beta primer mix were used in a second PCR of about 6 to 12 cycles. TCRdb ran MiXCR on the 5' RACE reads and lists one entry per CDR3 protein. The data show about 680,000 distinct CDR3 sequences, roughly 49% seen once. Sequencing was performed on blood. The receptors shown here come from a woman in her sixties or seventies in good health.

V is TRBV29-1 and J is TRBJ1-2; possible D gene TRBD1, 5 bases. Trimming cost V 4 bases and J 1 base, with 10 bases left between them. Germline V gene sequence: CDR1 SQVTM, CDR2 ANQGSEA. The CDR3 totals 13 residues. In DNA, the CDR3 is TGCAGCGTTGGAGCAGGGAATAACTATGGCTACACCTTC. Translating gives CSVGAGNNYGYTF.

This clonotype showed up just a few times. This chain connects TRBV7-9 to TRBJ1-2, with D tentatively TRBD1 (5 bases). The CDR3 covers 13 residues. CDR1 SEHNR and CDR2 FQNEAQ come from the germline V gene (reference sequence). Trimming removed 3 bases at V and 3 bases at J, with 8 bases between. CDR3 bases: TGTGCCAGCAGCTTCCAGACAGACTATGGCTACACCTTC. Protein sequence: CASSFQTDYGYTF.

This clonotype was seen more than once but under ten times. V is TRBV5-4 and J is TRBJ2-3, with D possibly matching TRBD2 (7 bases). The germline CDR1 and CDR2 sequences are SGHNT and YYREEE (reference sequence). This CDR3 is 15 amino acids long. The V end lost 6 bases, the J end lost 4 bases, and 18 bases lay between the germline ends. The CDR3: CASTGGGSLSDTQYF. The CDR3 DNA sequence: TGTGCCAGCACGGGGGGCGGTAGTTTGTCAGATACGCAGTATTTT.

This clonotype was detected a few times. The chain carries TRBV4-3 and TRBJ2-5, with 9 bases that match TRBD1. This CDR3 has 15 amino acids. CDR1 and CDR2 from the germline V gene are LGHNA and YSLEER. Trimming removed 3 bases from V and 5 bases from J; junction bases left unmatched: 7. The CDR3 region is CASSHDRGRGETQYF. CDR3 nucleotides: TGCGCCAGCAGCCACGACAGGGGGAGGGGGGAGACCCAGTACTTC.

The CDR3 sequence: CSARATSGRASSYEQYF. The CDR3 region has the DNA TGCAGTGCTAGAGCGACTAGCGGGAGGGCCTCCTCCTACGAGCAGTACTTC. This sequence joins TRBV20-1 and TRBJ2-7; 14 positions agree with TRBD2. The germline CDR1 and CDR2 sequences are DFQATT and SNEGSKA (reference sequence). The CDR3 sequence is 17 residues long. J lost 0 bases, V lost 1 base, and 5 bases had no gene match.

The chain couples TRBV27 to TRBJ2-3, with TRBD2 matching 8 bases. V shed 8 bases, J shed 1 base, and the junction held 11 bases outside the gene matches. The germline V gene has CDR1 MNHEY and CDR2 SMNVEV (reference sequence). The length of the CDR3 is 16 residues. DNA for the CDR3: TGTGCCAGCTCACTAGCGGTCTCTTCGGGCACAGATACGCAGTATTTT. It encodes CASSLAVSSGTDTQYF.

The chain is built from TRBV6-2 or TRBV6-3 and TRBJ2-7; 10 bases align to TRBD1. The CDR3 has 15 amino acids. CDR1 and CDR2 from the germline V gene are MNHEY and SVGEGT. The ends lost 7 bases at V and 5 bases at J; junction bases unmatched: 11. The CDR3 bases are TGTGCCAGCACTGACCCGGGACAGGGGCCCCACGAGCAGTACTTC. Protein product: CASTDPGQGPHEQYF.

The chain uses TRBV20-1 and TRBJ2-1; 12 nucleotides line up with TRBD2. Germline lookup yields CDR1 DFQATT and CDR2 SNEGSKA (reference sequence). The CDR3 contains 16 residues. Germline trimming cut 3 bases from V and 6 bases from J; bases unmatched to any gene: 9. CDR3 DNA: TGCAGTGCTAGGGACCTGACTAGCGGGAGCATCAATGAGCAGTTCTTC. The encoded protein is CSARDLTSGSINEQFF.

This clonotype has more than one count but fewer than ten. V usage is TRBV15 and J usage is TRBJ2-4, with D unresolved. CDR3 size: 11 residues. The ends were cut back, 11 bases at V and 7 bases at J, with 12 bases in the middle. Germline CDR1 and CDR2: LNHNV and YYDKDF (reference sequence). DNA of the CDR3: TGTGCCGCCCGAGGCGGCAACATTCAGTACTTC. Translated, it gives CAARGGNIQYF.

This chain connects TRBV24-1 to TRBJ2-1, with 12 positions matching TRBD2. The CDR3 extends over 16 amino acids. Germline V gene sequence: CDR1 KGHDR, CDR2 SFDVKD. V was clipped by 4 bases and J by 6 bases; unmatched bases: 6. The CDR3 protein is CATSELASGRANEQFF. The DNA for the CDR3 is TGTGCCACCAGTGAACTTGCTAGCGGGAGGGCCAATGAGCAGTTCTTC.